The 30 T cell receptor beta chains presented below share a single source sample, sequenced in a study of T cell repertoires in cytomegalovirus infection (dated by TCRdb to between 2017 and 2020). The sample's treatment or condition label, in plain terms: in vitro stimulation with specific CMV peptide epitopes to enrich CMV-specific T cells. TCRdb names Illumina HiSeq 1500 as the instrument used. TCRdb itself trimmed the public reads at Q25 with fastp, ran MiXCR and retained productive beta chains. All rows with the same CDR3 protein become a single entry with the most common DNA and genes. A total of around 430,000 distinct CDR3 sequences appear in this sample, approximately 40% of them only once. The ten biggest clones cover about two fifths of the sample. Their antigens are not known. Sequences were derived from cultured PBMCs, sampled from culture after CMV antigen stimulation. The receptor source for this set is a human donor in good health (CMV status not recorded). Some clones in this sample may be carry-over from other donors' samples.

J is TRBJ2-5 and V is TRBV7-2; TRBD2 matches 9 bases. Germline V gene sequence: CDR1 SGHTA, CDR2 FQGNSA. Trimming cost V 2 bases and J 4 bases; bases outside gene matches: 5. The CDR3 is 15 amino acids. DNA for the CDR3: TGTGCCAGCAGCTTATCCAGCGGGAGGCGAGAGACCCAGTACTTC. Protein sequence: CASSLSSGRRETQYF.

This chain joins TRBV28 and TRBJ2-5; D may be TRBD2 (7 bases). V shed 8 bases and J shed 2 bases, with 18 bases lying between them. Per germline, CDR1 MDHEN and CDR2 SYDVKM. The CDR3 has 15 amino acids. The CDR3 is CASRGQSRGQETQYF. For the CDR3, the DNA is TGTGCCAGCCGAGGACAGTCGCGGGGGCAAGAGACCCAGTACTTC.

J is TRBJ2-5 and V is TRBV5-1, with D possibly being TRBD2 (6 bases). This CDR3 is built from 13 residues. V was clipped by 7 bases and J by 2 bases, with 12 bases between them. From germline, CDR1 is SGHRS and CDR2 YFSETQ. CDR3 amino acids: CASFRGDQETQYF. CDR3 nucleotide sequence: TGCGCCAGCTTCCGCGGGGATCAAGAGACCCAGTACTTC.

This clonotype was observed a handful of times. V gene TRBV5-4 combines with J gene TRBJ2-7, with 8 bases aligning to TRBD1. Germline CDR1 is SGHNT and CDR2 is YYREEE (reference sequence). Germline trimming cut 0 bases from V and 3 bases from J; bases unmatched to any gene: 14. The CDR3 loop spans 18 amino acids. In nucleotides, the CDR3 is TGTGCCAGCAGCTTGGGGCAGGGGGCCAGGAAAATTTTCTACGAGCAGTACTTC. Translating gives CASSLGQGARKIFYEQYF.

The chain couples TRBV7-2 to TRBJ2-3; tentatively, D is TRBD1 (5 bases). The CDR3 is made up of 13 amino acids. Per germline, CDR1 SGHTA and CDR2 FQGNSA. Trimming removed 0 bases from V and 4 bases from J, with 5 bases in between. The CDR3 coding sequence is TGTGCCAGCAGCTTAGCGACAGCAGATACGCAGTATTTT. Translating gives CASSLATADTQYF.

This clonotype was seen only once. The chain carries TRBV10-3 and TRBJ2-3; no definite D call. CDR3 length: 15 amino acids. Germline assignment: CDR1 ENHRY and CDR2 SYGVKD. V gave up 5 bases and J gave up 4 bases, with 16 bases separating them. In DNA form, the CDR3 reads TGTGCCATCAGTCCCGGGCGATCTAGGGCAGATACGCAGTATTTT. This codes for CAISPGRSRADTQYF.

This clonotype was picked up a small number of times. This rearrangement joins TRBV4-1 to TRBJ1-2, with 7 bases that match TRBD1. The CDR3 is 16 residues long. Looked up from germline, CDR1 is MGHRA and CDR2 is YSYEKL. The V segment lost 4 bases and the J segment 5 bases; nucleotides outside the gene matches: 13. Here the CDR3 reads CASSPGTVSWGYGYTF. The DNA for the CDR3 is TGCGCCAGCAGCCCCGGGACAGTGAGTTGGGGTTATGGCTACACCTTC.

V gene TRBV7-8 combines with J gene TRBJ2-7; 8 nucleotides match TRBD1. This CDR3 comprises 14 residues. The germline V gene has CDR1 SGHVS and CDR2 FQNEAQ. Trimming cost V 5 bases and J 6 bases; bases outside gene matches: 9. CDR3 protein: CASSPRGRGLEQYF. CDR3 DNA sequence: TGTGCCAGCAGCCCCCGCGGCAGGGGGCTCGAGCAGTACTTC.

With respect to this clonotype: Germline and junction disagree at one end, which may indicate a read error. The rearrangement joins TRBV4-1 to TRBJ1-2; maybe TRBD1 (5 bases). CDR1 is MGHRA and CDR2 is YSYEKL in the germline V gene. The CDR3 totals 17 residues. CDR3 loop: CASSQDLTYRYNYGYTF. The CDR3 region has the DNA TGTGCCAGCAGCCAAGATTTGACCTACAGGTACAACTATGGCTACACCTTC.

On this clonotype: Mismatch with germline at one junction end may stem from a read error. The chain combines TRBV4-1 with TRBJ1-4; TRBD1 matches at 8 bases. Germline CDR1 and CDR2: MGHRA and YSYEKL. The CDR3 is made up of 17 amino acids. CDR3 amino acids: CASSQDPRGHGNEKLFF. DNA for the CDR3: TGTGCCAGCAGCCAAGATCCCAGGGGGCACGGTAATGAAAAACTGTTTTTT.

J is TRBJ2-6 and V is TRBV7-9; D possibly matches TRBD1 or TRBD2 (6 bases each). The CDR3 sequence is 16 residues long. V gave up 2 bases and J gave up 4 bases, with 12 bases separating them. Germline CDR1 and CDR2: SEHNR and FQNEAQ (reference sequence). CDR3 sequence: CASSLWGATGANVLTF. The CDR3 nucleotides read TGTGCCAGCAGCTTATGGGGGGCAACCGGGGCCAACGTCCTGACTTTC.

The CDR3 here is CASSPVPGHYSYNEQFF. The DNA for the CDR3 is TGTGCCAGCAGCCCTGTCCCGGGACATTACTCCTACAATGAGCAGTTCTTC. The V and J genes are TRBV7-2 and TRBJ2-1; TRBD1 is a possible D gene (6 bases). V lost 5 bases, J lost 0 bases, and 17 bases lay in between. Looked up from germline, CDR1 is SGHTA and CDR2 is FQGNSA. This CDR3 has 17 amino acids.

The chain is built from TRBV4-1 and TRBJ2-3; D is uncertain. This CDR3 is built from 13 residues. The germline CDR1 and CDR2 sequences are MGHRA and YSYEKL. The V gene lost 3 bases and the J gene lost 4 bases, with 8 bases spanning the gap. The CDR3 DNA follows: TGCGCCAGCAGCCAGATCCGATCAGATACGCAGTATTTT. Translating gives CASSQIRSDTQYF.

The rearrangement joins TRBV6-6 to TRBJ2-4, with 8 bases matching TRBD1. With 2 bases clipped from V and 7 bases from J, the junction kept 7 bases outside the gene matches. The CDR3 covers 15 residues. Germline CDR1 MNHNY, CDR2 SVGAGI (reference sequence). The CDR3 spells CASSYTQGALNIQYF. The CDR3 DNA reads TGTGCCAGCAGTTACACCCAGGGGGCTTTGAACATTCAGTACTTC.

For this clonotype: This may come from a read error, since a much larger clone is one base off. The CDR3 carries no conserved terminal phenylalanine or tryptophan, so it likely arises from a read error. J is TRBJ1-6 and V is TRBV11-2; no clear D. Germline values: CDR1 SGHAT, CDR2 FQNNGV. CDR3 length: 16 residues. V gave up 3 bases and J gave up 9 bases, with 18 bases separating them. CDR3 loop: CASSFASSTVSSPLHS. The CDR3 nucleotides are TGTGCCAGCAGCTTCGCGTCCTCTACAGTTTCTTCACCCCTCCACTCT.

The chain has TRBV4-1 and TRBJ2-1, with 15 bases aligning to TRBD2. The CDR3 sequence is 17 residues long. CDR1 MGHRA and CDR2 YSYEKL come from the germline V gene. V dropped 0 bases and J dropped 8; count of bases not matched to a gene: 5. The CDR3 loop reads CASSQDKGTSGRYEQFF. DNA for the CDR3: TGCGCCAGCAGCCAAGACAAAGGGACTAGCGGGAGGTATGAGCAGTTCTTC.

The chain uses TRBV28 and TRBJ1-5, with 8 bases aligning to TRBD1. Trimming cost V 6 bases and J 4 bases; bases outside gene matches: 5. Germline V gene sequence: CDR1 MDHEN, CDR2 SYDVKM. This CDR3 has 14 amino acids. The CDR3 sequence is CASRTYRGNQPQHF. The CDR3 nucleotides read TGTGCCAGCAGGACATACAGGGGGAATCAGCCCCAGCATTTT.

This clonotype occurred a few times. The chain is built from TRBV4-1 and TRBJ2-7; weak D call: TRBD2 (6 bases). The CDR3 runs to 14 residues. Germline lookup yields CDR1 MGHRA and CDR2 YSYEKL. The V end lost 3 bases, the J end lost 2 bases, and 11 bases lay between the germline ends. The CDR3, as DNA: TGCGCCAGCAGCCAGGGGCGGGGAGCCTACGAGCAGTACTTC. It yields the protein CASSQGRGAYEQYF.

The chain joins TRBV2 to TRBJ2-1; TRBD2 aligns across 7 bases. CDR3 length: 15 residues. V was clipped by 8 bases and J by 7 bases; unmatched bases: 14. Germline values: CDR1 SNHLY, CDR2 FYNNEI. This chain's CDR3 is CASRRPSGTLNEQFF. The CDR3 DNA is TGTGCCAGCCGTCGGCCAAGCGGGACCTTGAATGAGCAGTTCTTC. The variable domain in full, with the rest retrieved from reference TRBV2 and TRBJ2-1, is EPEVTQTPSHQVTQMGQEVILRCVPISNHLYFYWYRQILGQKVEFLVSFYNNEISEKSEIFDDQFSVERPDGSNFTLKIRSTKLEDSAMYFCASRRPSGTLNEQFFGPGTRLTVL.

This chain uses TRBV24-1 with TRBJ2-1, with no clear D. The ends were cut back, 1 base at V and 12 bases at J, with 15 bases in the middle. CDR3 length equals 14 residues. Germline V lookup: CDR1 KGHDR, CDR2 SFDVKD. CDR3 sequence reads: CATSDLRAPIGQFF. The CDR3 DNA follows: TGTGCCACCAGTGATTTAAGGGCTCCAATTGGGCAGTTCTTC.

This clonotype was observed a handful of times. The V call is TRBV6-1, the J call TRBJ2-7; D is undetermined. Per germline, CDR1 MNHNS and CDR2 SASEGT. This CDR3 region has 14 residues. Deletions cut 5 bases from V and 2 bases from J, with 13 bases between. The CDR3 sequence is CASSIRTDAYEQYF. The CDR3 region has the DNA TGTGCCAGCAGTATAAGGACGGACGCCTACGAGCAGTACTTC.

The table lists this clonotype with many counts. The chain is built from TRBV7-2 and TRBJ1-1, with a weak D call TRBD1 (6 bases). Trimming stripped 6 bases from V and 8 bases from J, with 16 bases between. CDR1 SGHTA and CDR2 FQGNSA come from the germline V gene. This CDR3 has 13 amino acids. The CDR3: CASSQPTGLEAFF. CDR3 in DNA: TGTGCCAGCAGTCAACCAACAGGGTTGGAAGCTTTCTTT. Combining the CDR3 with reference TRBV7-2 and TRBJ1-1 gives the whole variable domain GAGVSQSPSNKVTEKGKDVELRCDPISGHTALYWYRQSLGQGLEFLIYFQGNSAPDKSGLPSDRFSAERTGGSVSTLTIQRTQQEDSAVYLCASSQPTGLEAFFGQGTRLTVV.

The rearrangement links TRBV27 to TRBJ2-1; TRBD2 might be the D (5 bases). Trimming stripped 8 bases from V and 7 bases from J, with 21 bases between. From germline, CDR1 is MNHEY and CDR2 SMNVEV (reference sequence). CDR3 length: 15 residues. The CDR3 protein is CASRGTANSRNEQFF. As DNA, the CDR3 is TGTGCCAGCCGGGGAACAGCTAACTCCAGGAATGAGCAGTTCTTC.

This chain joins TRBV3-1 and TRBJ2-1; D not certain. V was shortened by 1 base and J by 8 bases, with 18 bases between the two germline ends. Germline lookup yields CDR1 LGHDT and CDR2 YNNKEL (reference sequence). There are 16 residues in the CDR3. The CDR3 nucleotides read TGTGCCAGCAGCCAAGTTAGAAGTACCAGTCCCCATGAGCAGTTCTTC. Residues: CASSQVRSTSPHEQFF.

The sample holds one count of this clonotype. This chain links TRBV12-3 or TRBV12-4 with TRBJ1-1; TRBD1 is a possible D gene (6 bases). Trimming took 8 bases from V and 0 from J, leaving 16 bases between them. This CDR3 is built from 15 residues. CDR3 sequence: CASSPWRGLNTEAFF. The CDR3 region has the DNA TGTGCCAGCTCCCCCTGGCGGGGGCTGAACACTGAAGCTTTCTTT.

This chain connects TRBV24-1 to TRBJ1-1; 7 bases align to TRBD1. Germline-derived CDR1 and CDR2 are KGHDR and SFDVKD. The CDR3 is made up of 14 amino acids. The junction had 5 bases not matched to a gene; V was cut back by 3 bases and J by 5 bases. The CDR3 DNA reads TGTGCCACCAGTGATGACAGGGTACGAACTGAAGCTTTCTTT. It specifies CATSDDRVRTEAFF.

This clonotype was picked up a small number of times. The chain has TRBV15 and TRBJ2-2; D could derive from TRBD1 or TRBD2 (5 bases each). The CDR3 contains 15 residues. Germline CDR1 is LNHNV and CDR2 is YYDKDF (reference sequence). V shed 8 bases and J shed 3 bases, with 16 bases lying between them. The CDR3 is CATRDLQEYTGELFF. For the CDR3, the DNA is TGTGCCACCCGGGATCTACAGGAGTACACCGGGGAGCTGTTTTTT.

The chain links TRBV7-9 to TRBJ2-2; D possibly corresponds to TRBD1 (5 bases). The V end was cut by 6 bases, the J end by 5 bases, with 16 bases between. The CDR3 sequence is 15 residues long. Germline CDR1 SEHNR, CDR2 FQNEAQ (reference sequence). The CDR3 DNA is TGTGCCAGCAGGCCGCAGACAGCCTCAACCGGGGAGCTGTTTTTT. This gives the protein CASRPQTASTGELFF.

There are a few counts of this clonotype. In nucleotides, the CDR3 is TGTGCCAGCAGCTCCACGACAGGGTTCGAGCAGTACTTC. Translating gives CASSSTTGFEQYF. The chain recombines TRBV7-9 with TRBJ2-7, with TRBD1 matching over 7 bases. The germline gives CDR1 SEHNR, CDR2 FQNEAQ (reference sequence). After removal of 4 bases from V and 6 bases from J, the junction contained 6 bases not matched to a gene. The CDR3 is 13 amino acids.

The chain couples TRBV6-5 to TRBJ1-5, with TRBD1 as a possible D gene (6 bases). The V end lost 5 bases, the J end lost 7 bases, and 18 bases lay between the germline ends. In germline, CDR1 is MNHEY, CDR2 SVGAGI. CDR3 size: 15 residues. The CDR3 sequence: CASSRGLGAGQPQHF. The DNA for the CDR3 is TGTGCCAGCAGTCGGGGATTGGGGGCTGGGCAGCCCCAGCATTTT.